The 8 T cell receptor beta chains in this list originate from one sample, sequenced in a study of T cell responses to AZD1222 COVID-19 vaccine. Generated by immunoSEQ multiplex PCR, the TCRdb table keeps only in-frame clones and is missing some. The sample yields fewer than 200,000 clones, about 92% seen once. The material sequenced was peripheral blood, taken on day 0 of AZD1222 vaccination. The receptor set was obtained from an adult in good health.

The chain is built from TRBV25-1 and TRBJ2-7; 9 nucleotides match TRBD1. Trimming cost V 6 bases and J 5 bases; bases outside gene matches: 8. Germline V gene lookup returns CDR1 MGHDK and CDR2 SYGVNS. This CDR3 region has 14 residues. Here the CDR3 reads CASSTDRGSDEQYF. The CDR3 region has the DNA TGTGCCAGCAGCACAGACAGGGGGTCAGACGAGCAGTACTTC.

The J gene is TRBJ1-2, the V gene TRBV4-3; TRBD1 is a possible D gene (6 bases). Germline-derived CDR1 and CDR2 are LGHNA and YSLEER. The germline V and J ends were trimmed by 3 bases and 7 bases, with 24 bases remaining between them. The CDR3 extends over 17 amino acids. DNA for the CDR3: TGCGCCAGCAGCCACAACTCCGGGACACGACCCGAGGCTGGCTACACCTTC. It translates to CASSHNSGTRPEAGYTF.

V gene TRBV19 combines with J gene TRBJ2-1, with 11 nucleotides matching TRBD2. The V and J ends lost 6 bases and 0 bases, in that order; junction bases with no gene match: 4. The CDR3 has 16 amino acids. CDR1 LNHDA and CDR2 SQIVND come from the germline V gene (reference sequence). Here the CDR3 DNA reads TGTGCCAGTAGCCCTAGCGGGGGGAACTCCTACAATGAGCAGTTCTTC. Protein: CASSPSGGNSYNEQFF.

The V call is TRBV19, the J call TRBJ1-4; 8 bases align to TRBD1. The junction had 6 bases not matched to a gene; V was cut back by 8 bases and J by 7 bases. The CDR3 runs 13 residues. CDR1 is LNHDA, CDR2 SQIVND, per germline (reference sequence). The CDR3 is CASSGTGIEKLFF. In DNA, the CDR3 is TGTGCCAGTTCCGGGACAGGTATTGAAAAACTGTTTTTT.

The rearrangement uses TRBV4-2 and TRBJ1-1; no definite D call. V dropped 0 bases and J dropped 8 bases, with 10 bases sitting between them. This CDR3 region has 13 residues. CDR1 and CDR2 from the germline V gene are LGHNA and YNFKEQ. The CDR3 DNA reads as TGTGCCAGCAGCCAAGAGCGGGGAGCAGAAGCTTTCTTT. Its translation: CASSQERGAEAFF.

The chain carries TRBV7-2 and TRBJ1-3, with 7 bases identical to TRBD1. J lost 5 bases, V lost 5 bases, and 6 bases had no gene match. CDR3 length: 14 residues. CDR1 and CDR2 (germline): SGHTA, FQGNSA. Here the CDR3 reads CASSGRQGRNTIYF. DNA for the CDR3: TGTGCCAGCAGCGGGCGACAGGGAAGAAACACCATATATTTT.

The J gene is TRBJ1-2, the V gene TRBV4-1, with D unresolved. With 0 bases removed from V and 7 bases from J, the gap between germline ends came to 15 bases. The CDR3 covers 15 residues. The germline V gene has CDR1 MGHRA and CDR2 YSYEKL. The CDR3 sequence: CASSQDHSVSFGYTF. Written as DNA, the CDR3 is TGCGCCAGCAGCCAAGACCACAGCGTATCGTTTGGCTACACCTTC.

This sequence joins TRBV6-2 or TRBV6-3 and TRBJ2-7, with 10 bases matching TRBD2. The V gene's germline CDR1 is MNHEY and CDR2 SVGEGT. The CDR3 extends over 18 amino acids. The V segment lost 5 bases and the J segment 0 bases; nucleotides outside the gene matches: 13. This CDR3 is CASSATPLAGKTSYEQYF. The CDR3 coding sequence is TGTGCCAGCAGTGCAACCCCACTAGCGGGGAAAACCTCCTACGAGCAGTACTTC.